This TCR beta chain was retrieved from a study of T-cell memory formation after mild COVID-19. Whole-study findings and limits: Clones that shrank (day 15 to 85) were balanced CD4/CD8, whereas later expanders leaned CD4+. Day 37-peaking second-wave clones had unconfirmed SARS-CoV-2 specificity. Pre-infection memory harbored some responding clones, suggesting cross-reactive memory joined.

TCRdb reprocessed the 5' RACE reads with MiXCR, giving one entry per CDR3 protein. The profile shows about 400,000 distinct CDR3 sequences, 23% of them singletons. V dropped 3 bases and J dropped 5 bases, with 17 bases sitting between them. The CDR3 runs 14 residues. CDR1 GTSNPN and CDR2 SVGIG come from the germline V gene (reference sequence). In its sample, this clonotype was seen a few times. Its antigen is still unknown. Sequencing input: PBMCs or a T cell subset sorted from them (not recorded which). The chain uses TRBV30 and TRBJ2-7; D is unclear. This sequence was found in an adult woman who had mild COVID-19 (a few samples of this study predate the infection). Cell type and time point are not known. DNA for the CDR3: TGTGCCTGGAGCAGGACCCATGGGTCTAACGAGCAGTACTTC. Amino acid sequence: CAWSRTHGSNEQYF.